This entry lists 27 T cell receptor beta chains sequenced from one sample in a study of CD8 T cells in Susac syndrome. An input of about 0.45 to 1 ug of RNA was subjected to reverse transcription using random hexamers. TCRdb ran MiXCR on the immunoSEQ multiplex PCR reads and lists one entry per CDR3 protein. The data show 130,000 to 150,000 distinct CDR3 sequences, approximately 95% seen once. Material for sequencing was CD8+ T cells from PBMCs. The receptors were sampled from a human donor in good health.

CDR3 in DNA: TGTGCCAGCAGTTTGGCAGGAACCCATTCGTACGAGCAGTACTTC. This sequence encodes CASSLAGTHSYEQYF. The chain has TRBV27 and TRBJ2-7; D is unresolved. Germline CDR1 and CDR2: MNHEY and SMNVEV (reference sequence). V was clipped by 3 bases and J by 4 bases, with 16 bases between them. The CDR3 totals 15 residues.

Only one count was recorded for this clonotype. CDR3 amino acids: CASSLGSGGYEDTQYF. Written as DNA, the CDR3 is TGTGCCAGCAGCTTGGGCTCAGGGGGCTATGAAGATACGCAGTATTTT. The chain links TRBV5-4 to TRBJ2-3, with 8 bases aligning to TRBD1. CDR3 length equals 16 residues. After removal of 0 bases from V and 5 bases from J, the junction contained 8 bases not matched to a gene. The germline V gene encodes CDR1 SGHNT and CDR2 YYREEE (reference sequence).

The rearrangement joins TRBV30 to TRBJ2-1, with TRBD2 matching 10 bases. V was clipped by 5 bases and J by 5 bases; unmatched bases: 6. From germline, CDR1 is GTSNPN and CDR2 SVGIG (reference sequence). This CDR3 is 14 amino acids long. The CDR3: CAWDGLAVNNEQFF. The CDR3 DNA reads as TGTGCCTGGGACGGACTAGCGGTCAACAATGAGCAGTTCTTC.

V usage is TRBV5-1 and J usage is TRBJ1-1; D possibly corresponds to TRBD1 (6 bases). Looked up from germline, CDR1 is SGHRS and CDR2 is YFSETQ. This CDR3 comprises 14 residues. Trimming pared 2 bases from V and 3 bases from J, leaving 11 bases between. CDR3 in amino acids: CASSFRGTDTEAFF. The CDR3 region has the DNA TGCGCCAGCAGCTTCAGGGGTACGGACACTGAAGCTTTCTTT.

This sequence joins TRBV20-1 and TRBJ2-1; 8 bases are a match to TRBD2. Trimming cost V 6 bases and J 0 bases; bases outside gene matches: 10. The germline CDR1 and CDR2 sequences are DFQATT and SNEGSKA (reference sequence). This CDR3 spans 16 amino acids. Here the CDR3 DNA reads TGCAGTGCCCCTCTCACTAGCGGACCCTCCTACAATGAGCAGTTCTTC. This gives the protein CSAPLTSGPSYNEQFF.

J is TRBJ1-2 and V is TRBV15; D not certain. The CDR3 sequence is 13 residues long. Trimming pared 3 bases from V and 3 bases from J, leaving 8 bases between. CDR1 is LNHNV and CDR2 is YYDKDF in the germline V gene (reference sequence). CDR3 residues: CATSSGLHYGYTF. Written as DNA, the CDR3 is TGTGCCACCAGCAGTGGACTGCACTATGGCTACACCTTC.

This clonotype has just one count. The rearrangement links TRBV20-1 to TRBJ2-7, with D possibly TRBD1 on 6 matching bases. The CDR3 loop spans 15 amino acids. Trimming took 3 bases from V and 1 from J, leaving 16 bases between them. Germline CDR1 and CDR2: DFQATT and SNEGSKA (reference sequence). The chain's CDR3 is CSASPEGEPSYEQYF. The CDR3 DNA is TGCAGTGCTAGTCCCGAGGGGGAGCCGTCCTACGAGCAGTACTTC.

The V and J genes are TRBV14 and TRBJ2-3, with TRBD2 matching over 11 bases. The CDR3 length is 15 residues. Germline V gene sequence: CDR1 SGHDN, CDR2 FVKESK. V lost 2 bases and J lost 6; bases outside the gene matches: 4. CDR3 in DNA: TGTGCCAGCAGCCAAACTAGCGGGAGCTGGGATACGCAGTATTTT. Its protein is CASSQTSGSWDTQYF.

The chain is built from TRBV27 and TRBJ2-7, with D perhaps being TRBD1 or TRBD2 (5 bases each). This CDR3 is 14 amino acids long. In germline, CDR1 is MNHEY, CDR2 SMNVEV (reference sequence). V lost 4 bases, J lost 2 bases, and 12 bases lay in between. The CDR3 loop reads CASSWGRSTYEQYF. Here the CDR3 DNA reads TGTGCCAGCAGTTGGGGACGGTCAACCTACGAGCAGTACTTC.

The chain couples TRBV28 to TRBJ1-2; perhaps TRBD1 as D (5 bases). The V end lost 4 bases, the J end lost 10 bases, and 13 bases lay between the germline ends. The V gene's germline CDR1 is MDHEN and CDR2 SYDVKM. CDR3 length: 12 amino acids. The CDR3 protein is CASSSDGADYTF. The CDR3, as DNA: TGTGCCAGCAGTTCCGACGGGGCGGACTACACCTTC.

This clonotype showed up just a few times. V is TRBV5-6 and J is TRBJ2-7; no firm D call. The germline V and J ends were trimmed by 0 bases and 1 base, with 5 bases remaining between them. In germline, CDR1 is SGHDT, CDR2 YYEEEE. The CDR3 extends over 13 amino acids. Here the CDR3 reads CASSLARSYEQYF. The DNA for the CDR3 is TGTGCCAGCAGCTTGGCACGGTCCTACGAGCAGTACTTC.

This clonotype was recorded only once. This chain uses TRBV3-1 with TRBJ2-4; D ambiguous. Germline V gene lookup returns CDR1 LGHDT and CDR2 YNNKEL (reference sequence). The ends were cut back, 0 bases at V and 7 bases at J, with 19 bases in the middle. CDR3 length equals 17 residues. The CDR3 DNA follows: TGTGCCAGCAGCCAAGAGTTCCAGCCTGGAGCCGGGAACATTCAGTACTTC. Translated: CASSQEFQPGAGNIQYF.

V gene TRBV27 combines with J gene TRBJ2-7, with D maybe TRBD2 (5 bases). With 3 bases removed from V and 1 base from J, the gap between germline ends came to 7 bases. The CDR3 is 13 residues long. In germline, CDR1 is MNHEY, CDR2 SMNVEV (reference sequence). CDR3 loop: CASSFGESYEQYF. In nucleotides, the CDR3 is TGTGCCAGCAGTTTCGGGGAATCCTACGAGCAGTACTTC.

The CDR3 DNA is TGCAGTGCCAGACCTTTAGCCACCTACGAGCAGTACTTC. Residues: CSARPLATYEQYF. The chain carries TRBV20-1 and TRBJ2-7, with unresolved D. The ends were cut back, 6 bases at V and 2 bases at J, with 14 bases in the middle. CDR1 is DFQATT, CDR2 SNEGSKA, per germline (reference sequence). The CDR3 length is 13 residues.

CDR3 DNA: TGTGCCAGCAGCGTTTTTTTGGGAGAAGAGACCCAGTACTTC. Residues: CASSVFLGEETQYF. This chain uses TRBV27 with TRBJ2-5; maybe TRBD2 (5 bases). The germline CDR1 and CDR2 sequences are MNHEY and SMNVEV (reference sequence). Trimming removed 6 bases from V and 3 bases from J, with 14 bases in between. The CDR3 contains 14 residues.

This clonotype was recorded only once. The rearrangement uses TRBV20-1 and TRBJ2-7; D ambiguous. CDR3 length equals 13 residues. Looked up from germline, CDR1 is DFQATT and CDR2 is SNEGSKA (reference sequence). V lost 0 bases and J 3 bases, leaving 9 bases between the germline ends. CDR3 loop: CSARDPDNYEQYF. CDR3 DNA: TGCAGTGCTAGAGATCCCGACAACTACGAGCAGTACTTC.

The chain couples TRBV7-8 to TRBJ2-1, with TRBD2 as a possible D gene (7 bases). Germline loops: CDR1 SGHVS, CDR2 FQNEAQ. Deletions cut 1 base from V and 7 bases from J, with 11 bases between. CDR3 length: 14 residues. CDR3 protein: CASSLVAGANEQFF. CDR3 nucleotide sequence: TGTGCCAGCAGCTTAGTGGCGGGGGCGAATGAGCAGTTCTTC. Using reference TRBV7-8 and TRBJ2-1 for the parts outside the CDR3, the full variable domain is GAGVSQSPRYKVAKRGQDVALRCDPISGHVSLFWYQQALGQGPEFLTYFQNEAQLDKSGLPSDRFFAERPEGSVSTLKIQRTQQEDSAVYLCASSLVAGANEQFFGPGTRLTVL.

The chain links TRBV29-1 to TRBJ2-7; D remains unclear. This CDR3 has 13 residues. V gave up 4 bases and J gave up 0 bases, with 10 bases separating them. CDR1 is SQVTM and CDR2 is ANQGSEA in the germline V gene. In nucleotides, the CDR3 is TGCAGCGTTGCGGTGGGCCACTCCTACGAGCAGTACTTC. Its translation: CSVAVGHSYEQYF.

The chain uses TRBV6-1 and TRBJ2-1, with TRBD2 as a possible D gene (6 bases). The germline V and J ends were trimmed by 10 bases and 6 bases, with 19 bases remaining between them. This CDR3 is 14 amino acids long. The germline gives CDR1 MNHNS, CDR2 SASEGT. In DNA, the CDR3 is TGTGCCACCACTCCGGGACTCGACCTCAATGAGCAGTTCTTC. Encoded protein: CATTPGLDLNEQFF.

V gene TRBV29-1 combines with J gene TRBJ2-2; D ambiguous. Trimming took 6 bases from V and 5 from J, leaving 10 bases between them. This CDR3 is 12 amino acids long. Germline lookup yields CDR1 SQVTM and CDR2 ANQGSEA. Here the CDR3 reads CSVVVFTGELFF. DNA of the CDR3: TGCAGCGTCGTAGTGTTTACCGGGGAGCTGTTTTTT.

This clonotype came up once. The V call is TRBV15, the J call TRBJ2-7, with a possible D match to TRBD1 (6 bases). V was cut by 5 bases and J by 1 base, with 12 bases left in between. Germline lookup yields CDR1 LNHNV and CDR2 YYDKDF (reference sequence). There are 14 residues in the CDR3. CDR3 in DNA: TGTGCCACCAGCGATACCGACAGGTCCTACGAGCAGTACTTC. This encodes CATSDTDRSYEQYF.

V and J are TRBV30 and TRBJ2-5; D is ambiguous. The germline CDR1 and CDR2 sequences are GTSNPN and SVGIG (reference sequence). This CDR3 spans 14 amino acids. The V and J ends lost 3 bases and 4 bases respectively, with 15 bases between them. CDR3 bases: TGTGCCTGGAGCCAAGGTTTTGGTCGAGAGACCCAGTACTTC. Translating gives CAWSQGFGRETQYF.

J is TRBJ2-7 and V is TRBV5-6; no definite D call. This CDR3 is 12 amino acids long. Germline V gene sequence: CDR1 SGHDT, CDR2 YYEEEE. Trimming left V 1 base short and J 5 bases short, with 7 bases between. The CDR3 sequence: CASSLPSNEQYF. The CDR3 DNA reads as TGTGCCAGCAGCTTGCCGTCCAACGAGCAGTACTTC.

This clonotype was observed once. The V gene is TRBV5-1, the J gene TRBJ2-7; D gene unclear. The CDR3 sequence is 14 residues long. Trimming shortened V by 4 bases and J by 3 bases, and 14 bases separated the two germline ends. Germline values: CDR1 SGHRS, CDR2 YFSETQ. CDR3 DNA sequence: TGCGCCAGCAGCACCTGGGGTTTGGACTACGAGCAGTACTTC. Translating gives CASSTWGLDYEQYF.

The chain recombines TRBV7-9 with TRBJ1-2; possible D gene TRBD1, 6 bases. V lost 5 bases, J lost 8 bases, and 12 bases lay in between. The CDR3 is made up of 12 amino acids. The germline V gene has CDR1 SEHNR and CDR2 FQNEAQ (reference sequence). The CDR3 sequence: CASSQQGIGYTF. CDR3 DNA sequence: TGTGCCAGCAGCCAACAGGGCATAGGCTACACCTTC.

This clonotype was seen only once. The chain carries TRBV9 and TRBJ2-1, with TRBD2 matching over 11 bases. The J segment lost 5 bases and the V segment lost 3 bases, leaving 10 bases of the junction unmatched. Germline V gives CDR1 SGDLS, CDR2 YYNGEE. This CDR3 spans 17 amino acids. The CDR3 sequence: CASSEGIAGGPDNEQFF. CDR3 DNA: TGTGCCAGCAGCGAGGGGATAGCGGGAGGGCCCGACAATGAGCAGTTCTTC.

V gene TRBV29-1 combines with J gene TRBJ2-7; 7 positions match TRBD2. Germline V gene lookup returns CDR1 SQVTM and CDR2 ANQGSEA. The CDR3 totals 13 residues. V was clipped by 1 base and J by 6 bases; unmatched bases: 6. Here the CDR3 reads CSVEGRREGEQYF. In DNA, the CDR3 is TGCAGCGTTGAAGGTAGGAGGGAGGGCGAGCAGTACTTC.